A selection of T cell receptor beta chains follows, all from one sample in a study of lymphopenia after photon versus proton radiotherapy. TCRdb's table, derived via immunoSEQ multiplex PCR, lists solely in-frame clones and lacks some. The sample has tens of thousands of clones; about 85% are singletons. The sequences come from peripheral blood, collected from a patient treated with photon-based radiotherapy. These TCRs come from a man between 35 and 55 years old with gastric cancer. Each CDR3 is given with its conserved first and last residue. The D gene is left open where the match is weak. The size entry is marked missing in some rows and otherwise reads once, few, many or a size class.

j_gene,d_gene,abundance,v_gene,CDR3nt,CDR3aa
TRBJ1-5,NA,NA,TRBV7-2,TGTGCCAGCAGCTTGGACCTCAATCAGCCCCAGCATTTT,CASSLDLNQPQHF
TRBJ1-3,NA,NA,TRBV9,TGTGCCAGCAGCGTAGGGGCGACAGACTCTGGAAACACCATATATTTT,CASSVGATDSGNTIYF
TRBJ1-3,NA,NA,TRBV7-8,TGTGCCAGCAGCGGGGTCCCAAACTCTGGAAACACCATATATTTT,CASSGVPNSGNTIYF
TRBJ1-2,NA,few,TRBV4-1,TGCGCCAGCAGCGTGCCAGGAAGAATTGAGGGCTACACCTTC,CASSVPGRIEGYTF
TRBJ1-1,NA,NA,TRBV27,TGTGCCAGCAGTTTCCGCGGGACACAACGAGTAGCTTTCTTT,CASSFRGTQRVAFF
TRBJ2-2,TRBD2,NA,TRBV6-1,TGTGCCAGCATCTTTGGGAGGGGACGCGGGGAGCTGTTTTTT,CASIFGRGRGELFF
TRBJ2-2,TRBD2,NA,TRBV6-5,TGTGCCAGCAGTTTTAGCGGGGGGGCGACCGGGGAGCTGTTTTTT,CASSFSGGATGELFF
TRBJ1-3,NA,once,TRBV19,TGTGCCAGTAGTATATTGGGCCACAGAGGAGCTTTTGGAAACACCATATATTTT,CASSILGHRGAFGNTIYF
TRBJ2-5,TRBD2,once,TRBV5-1,TGCGCCAGCAACTTGGGGGGGTTAGAGACCCAGTACTTC,CASNLGGLETQYF
TRBJ1-2,TRBD1,NA,TRBV7-2,TGTGCCAGCAGCTCCTCAGGGGGACTCTATGGCTACACCTTC,CASSSSGGLYGYTF
TRBJ1-4,NA,NA,TRBV19,TGTGCCAGTAGAGGGGAGGTTTGGGAAAAACTGTTTTTT,CASRGEVWEKLFF
TRBJ2-1,NA,NA,TRBV7-8,TGTGCCAGCAGCTTAGGAGGCAACCTTGAGCAGTTCTTC,CASSLGGNLEQFF
TRBJ2-7,NA,NA,TRBV2,TGTGCCAGCAGTGCACTCGCGTCCTACGAGCAGTACTTC,CASSALASYEQYF
TRBJ2-3,NA,NA,TRBV20-1,TGCAGTGCTAAGGTATTGGATACGCAGTATTTT,CSAKVLDTQYF
TRBJ2-3,TRBD1,NA,TRBV7-3,TGTGCCAGCAGCTTAATGGGACAGGGTAGCACAGATACGCAGTATTTT,CASSLMGQGSTDTQYF
TRBJ2-5,NA,medium-sized,TRBV4-3,TGCGCCAGCAGCCCTTTGGCTGAAGAGACCCAGTACTTC,CASSPLAEETQYF
TRBJ2-7,NA,NA,TRBV18,TGTGCCAGCTCCCCTCGAACGGGGGCAATGGGGTCCTACGAGCAGTACTTC,CASSPRTGAMGSYEQYF
TRBJ2-2,TRBD2,NA,TRBV19,TGTGCCAGTAGTATAAGTCGGACTAGCACTGAGGAGCTGTTTTTT,CASSISRTSTEELFF
TRBJ1-1,NA,few,TRBV6-1,TGTGCCAGCAGTGAAAGAGGGGCCTATGAAGCTTTCTTT,CASSERGAYEAFF
TRBJ2-5,TRBD2,NA,TRBV9,TGTGCCAGCAGCGTAGCCAAAGGGGCTAGCGGGATCCAAGAGACCCAGTACTTC,CASSVAKGASGIQETQYF
TRBJ2-5,NA,NA,TRBV7-2,TGTGCCAGCAGCCTTCTGGTTACGGGCGGTGAGACCCAGTACTTC,CASSLLVTGGETQYF
TRBJ1-1,NA,few,TRBV9,TGTGCCAGCAGCGTAGCTGTAGGCACTGAAGCTTTCTTT,CASSVAVGTEAFF
TRBJ1-6,NA,NA,TRBV5-6,TGTGCCAGCAGCTTTCGCCAGCCACCCCTCCACTTT,CASSFRQPPLHF
TRBJ2-1,TRBD2,once,TRBV14,TGTGCCAGCAGCCCTAAGCGGGGGGTTTACAATGAGCAGTTCTTC,CASSPKRGVYNEQFF
TRBJ2-7,NA,NA,TRBV5-1,TGCGCCAGCAGCTTCAGGGTAACCAACTACGAGCAGTACTTC,CASSFRVTNYEQYF
TRBJ2-7,NA,NA,TRBV5-6,TGTGCCAGCAGCCCAAGGCGGGCTATAGAGCAGTACTTC,CASSPRRAIEQYF
TRBJ1-1,TRBD1,NA,TRBV7-3,TGTGCCAGCAGCTCTACGGGACAGGGGACCACTGAAGCTTTCTTT,CASSSTGQGTTEAFF
TRBJ1-2,NA,NA,TRBV13,TGTGCCAGCACCGCATCGGGGGACTATGGCTACACCTTC,CASTASGDYGYTF
TRBJ2-7,NA,NA,TRBV7-8,TGTGCCAGCAGCTTAGGTGGCAGCCGGATCTACGAGCAGTACTTC,CASSLGGSRIYEQYF
TRBJ1-4,TRBD1,NA,TRBV5-1,TGCGCCAGCAGCCCGGGACAGGGGGATGAAAAACTGTTTTTT,CASSPGQGDEKLFF
TRBJ1-3,NA,NA,TRBV13,TGTGCCAGCAGCTTAGGCTTTGGAAACACCATATATTTT,CASSLGFGNTIYF
TRBJ1-6,NA,NA,TRBV5-4,TGTGCCAGCAGCTCCGAACCGTCCGGGGGCGGAGATTCACCCCTCCACTTT,CASSSEPSGGGDSPLHF
TRBJ2-2,NA,NA,TRBV11-1,TGTGCCAGCAGCCACAGGGTGGCGAACACCGGGGAGCTGTTTTTT,CASSHRVANTGELFF
TRBJ2-5,NA,once,TRBV6-1,TGTGCCAGCAGTGTTACCACCCGGGAGACCCAGTACTTC,CASSVTTRETQYF
TRBJ2-3,NA,NA,TRBV12-5,TGTGCTAGTGGTCCCCCTCGGAGCACAGATACGCAGTATTTT,CASGPPRSTDTQYF
TRBJ2-7,NA,NA,TRBV7-2,TGTGCCAGCAGCACCTCGACTAGTTACGAGCAGTACTTC,CASSTSTSYEQYF
TRBJ2-1,TRBD2,few,TRBV5-5,TGTGCCAGCAGCGGATCTAGCGGGGCTTCCTACAATGAGCAGTTCTTC,CASSGSSGASYNEQFF
TRBJ1-4,NA,NA,TRBV5-1,TGCGCCAGCAGCTTGGAAGGCTTCCTGGGGACTAATGAAAAACTGTTTTTT,CASSLEGFLGTNEKLFF
TRBJ1-1,NA,NA,TRBV20-1,TGCAGTGCTGCATTTGGGGCTGAAGCTTTCTTT,CSAAFGAEAFF
TRBJ2-1,TRBD2,NA,TRBV5-1,TGCGCCAGCAGCCCAGGTCCGGGGGGGAATGAGCAGTTCTTC,CASSPGPGGNEQFF
TRBJ1-2,NA,NA,TRBV30,TGTGCCTGGAGCGATTATCCTACTTACAGGGAAAATGATGGCTACACCTTC,CAWSDYPTYRENDGYTF
TRBJ2-7,NA,NA,TRBV5-4,TGTGCCAGCAGCGATATGTCCTCCTACGAGCAGTACTTC,CASSDMSSYEQYF
TRBJ2-2,TRBD1,NA,TRBV7-3,TGTGCCAGCAGCCTAGGACAGGGGGCTTCCGGGGAGCTGTTTTTT,CASSLGQGASGELFF
TRBJ1-1,NA,NA,TRBV9,TGTGCCAGCAGCCCAGACGGTAACACTGAAGCTTTCTTT,CASSPDGNTEAFF
TRBJ1-2,NA,NA,TRBV2,TGTGCCAGCAGTGGGGTCGAAGGGAGCTATGGCTACACCTTC,CASSGVEGSYGYTF
TRBJ1-1,NA,once,TRBV6-5,TGTGCCAGCAGTTACTTCTGGAACACTGAAGCTTTCTTT,CASSYFWNTEAFF
TRBJ2-5,TRBD2,NA,TRBV6-4,TGTGCCAGCAACTTCCGGGACAAAGAGGAGCGGGGGGACCAAGAGACCCAGTACTTC,CASNFRDKEERGDQETQYF
TRBJ1-3,NA,once,TRBV4-3,TGCGCCAGCAGCCAAGCTGGGGGTTCGGGAAACACCATATATTTT,CASSQAGGSGNTIYF
TRBJ1-1,NA,NA,TRBV7-3,TGTGCCAGCAGCTCTAGGCCGAACACTGAAGCTTTCTTT,CASSSRPNTEAFF
TRBJ1-2,TRBD1,once,TRBV4-3,TGCGCCAGCAGCCAAGACCTTGTGACAGGGCGGATAAACTATGGCTACACCTTC,CASSQDLVTGRINYGYTF
TRBJ1-6,NA,NA,TRBV6-1,TGTGCCAGCAGTGAAGCGCTGGGTAATTCACCCCTCCACTTT,CASSEALGNSPLHF
TRBJ2-1,NA,NA,TRBV18,TGTGCCAGCTCACCAGACAATGAGCAGTTCTTC,CASSPDNEQFF
TRBJ2-5,NA,NA,TRBV15,TGTGCCACCAGCAGAGATAGCCTATTAGAAGAGACCCAGTACTTC,CATSRDSLLEETQYF
TRBJ1-5,TRBD1,NA,TRBV19,TGTGCCAGTACCAAGACAGGGGGAGATCAGCCCCAGCATTTT,CASTKTGGDQPQHF
TRBJ1-6,NA,NA,TRBV7-9,TGTGCCAGCAGCCAGGGAGATTCACCCCTCCACTTT,CASSQGDSPLHF
TRBJ1-3,NA,NA,TRBV30,TGTGCCTGCCCATGGAGGGGCGGAAACACCATATATTTT,CACPWRGGNTIYF
TRBJ2-2,TRBD1,NA,TRBV5-1,TGCGCCAGCAGCCTACTACCGGGACAGGGAAAGGCCGGGGAGCTGTTTTTT,CASSLLPGQGKAGELFF
TRBJ2-7,NA,NA,TRBV5-1,TGCGCCAGCAGCTTCTGGGAGACCGACGAGCAGTACTTC,CASSFWETDEQYF
TRBJ2-5,NA,NA,TRBV6-6,TGTGCCAGCAGTTCCTCCTCCCTAAGACAAGAGACCCAGTACTTC,CASSSSSLRQETQYF